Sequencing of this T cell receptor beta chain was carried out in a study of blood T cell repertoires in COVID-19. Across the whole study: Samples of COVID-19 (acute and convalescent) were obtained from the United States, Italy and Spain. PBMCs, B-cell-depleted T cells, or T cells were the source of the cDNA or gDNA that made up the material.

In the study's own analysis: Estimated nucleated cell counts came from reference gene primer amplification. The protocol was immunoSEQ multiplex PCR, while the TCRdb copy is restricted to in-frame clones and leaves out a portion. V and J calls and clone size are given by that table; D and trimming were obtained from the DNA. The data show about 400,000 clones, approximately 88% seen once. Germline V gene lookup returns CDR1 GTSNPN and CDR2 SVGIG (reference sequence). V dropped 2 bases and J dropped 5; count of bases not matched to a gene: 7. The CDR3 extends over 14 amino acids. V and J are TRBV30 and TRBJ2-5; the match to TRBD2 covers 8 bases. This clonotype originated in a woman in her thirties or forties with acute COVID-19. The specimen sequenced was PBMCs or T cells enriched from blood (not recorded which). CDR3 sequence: CAWSKLRGGETQYF. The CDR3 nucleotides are TGTGCCTGGAGTAAGCTGCGCGGGGGGGAGACCCAGTACTTC.